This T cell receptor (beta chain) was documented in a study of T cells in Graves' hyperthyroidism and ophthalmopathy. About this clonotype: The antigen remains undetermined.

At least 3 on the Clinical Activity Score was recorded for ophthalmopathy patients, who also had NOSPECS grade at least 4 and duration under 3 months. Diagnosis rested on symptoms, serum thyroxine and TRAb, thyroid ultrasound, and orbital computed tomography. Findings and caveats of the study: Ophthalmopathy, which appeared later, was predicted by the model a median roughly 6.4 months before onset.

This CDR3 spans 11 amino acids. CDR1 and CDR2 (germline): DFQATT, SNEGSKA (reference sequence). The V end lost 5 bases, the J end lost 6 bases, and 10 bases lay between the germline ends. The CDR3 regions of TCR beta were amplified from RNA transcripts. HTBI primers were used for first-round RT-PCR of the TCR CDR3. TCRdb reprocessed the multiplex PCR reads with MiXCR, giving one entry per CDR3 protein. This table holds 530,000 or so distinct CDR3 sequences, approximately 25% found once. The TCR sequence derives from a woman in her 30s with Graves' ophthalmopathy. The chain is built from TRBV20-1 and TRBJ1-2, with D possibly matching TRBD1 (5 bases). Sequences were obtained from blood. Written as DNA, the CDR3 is TGCAGTGCTCCCGGGACGGATGGCTACACCTTC. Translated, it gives CSAPGTDGYTF.